This TCR beta chain was sequenced in a study of T cells in Graves' hyperthyroidism and ophthalmopathy. This clonotype was found many times. Trimming took off 5 bases at V and 0 bases at J, with 4 bases between the two ends. Germline V CDR1 and CDR2: GTSNPN, SVGIG (reference sequence). The CDR3 length is 11 residues. Template material for amplifying TCR beta CDR3 regions consisted of RNA transcripts. Primed by the HTBI set, a first-round RT-PCR was run on the TCR CDR3. TCRdb reanalysed the multiplex PCR reads using MiXCR and keeps one entry per CDR3 protein. Of fewer than 250,000 distinct CDR3 sequences listed, about 16% are singletons.

The rearrangement links TRBV30 to TRBJ1-1; no definite D call. This receptor was taken from a woman aged 18-29 years with Graves' ophthalmopathy. The sample consisted of blood. The CDR3 loop reads CAWGMNTEAFF. The CDR3 region has the DNA TGTGCCTGGGGGATGAACACTGAAGCTTTCTTT.